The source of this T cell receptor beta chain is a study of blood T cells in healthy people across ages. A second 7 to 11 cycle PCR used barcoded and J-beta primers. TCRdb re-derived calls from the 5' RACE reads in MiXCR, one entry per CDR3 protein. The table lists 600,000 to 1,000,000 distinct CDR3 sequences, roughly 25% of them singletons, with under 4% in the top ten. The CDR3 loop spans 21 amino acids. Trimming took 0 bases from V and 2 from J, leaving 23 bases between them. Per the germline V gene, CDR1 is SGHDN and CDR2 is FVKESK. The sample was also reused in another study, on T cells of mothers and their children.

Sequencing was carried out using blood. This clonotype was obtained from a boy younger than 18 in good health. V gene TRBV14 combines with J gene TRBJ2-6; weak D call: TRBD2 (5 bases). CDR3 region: CASSQDEGDIPFWAGANVLTF. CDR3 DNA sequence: TGTGCCAGCAGCCAAGACGAGGGTGACATTCCCTTTTGGGCTGGGGCCAACGTCCTGACTTTC.